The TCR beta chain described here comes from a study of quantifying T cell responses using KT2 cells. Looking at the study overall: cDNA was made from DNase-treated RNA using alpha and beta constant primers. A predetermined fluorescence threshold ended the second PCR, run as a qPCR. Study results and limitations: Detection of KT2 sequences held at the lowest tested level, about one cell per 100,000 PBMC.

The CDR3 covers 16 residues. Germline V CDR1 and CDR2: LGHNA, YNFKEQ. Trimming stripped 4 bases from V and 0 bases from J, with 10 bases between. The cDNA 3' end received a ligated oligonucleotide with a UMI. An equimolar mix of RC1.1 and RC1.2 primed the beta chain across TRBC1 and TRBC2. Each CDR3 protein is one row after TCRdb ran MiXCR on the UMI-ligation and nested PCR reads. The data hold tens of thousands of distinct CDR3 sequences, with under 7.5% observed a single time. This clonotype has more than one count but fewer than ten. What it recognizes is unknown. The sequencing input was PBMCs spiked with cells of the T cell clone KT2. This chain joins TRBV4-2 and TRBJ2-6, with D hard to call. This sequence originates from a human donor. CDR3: CASSPRGISGANVLTF. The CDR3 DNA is TGTGCCAGCAGCCCCAGAGGCATCTCTGGGGCCAACGTCCTGACTTTC.